This paragraph reports one T cell receptor (beta chain). Its specificity is unknown. The data are from a study of early T cells in non-severe SARS-CoV-2 infection. Study as a whole: Whole-blood bulk RNA, unsorted, was sequenced, and chains were unpaired.

Study findings and constraints: Matching results from VDJdb favored anti-spike CD8 responses, leaving private and CD4 specificities undetected.

The TCR library protocol was used to attach unique molecular identifiers. These identifiers were attached to individual cDNA molecules. Using its own MiXCR run on the 5' RACE reads, TCRdb lists one record per CDR3 protein. The sample yields tens of thousands of distinct CDR3 sequences, roughly 9.6% seen once. The V and J ends lost 1 base and 8 bases respectively, with 5 bases between them. Germline loops: CDR1 DFQATT, CDR2 SNEGSKA (reference sequence). The CDR3 extends over 11 amino acids. The TCR comes from an adult who was a healthcare worker with PCR-confirmed SARS-CoV-2 infection or an uninfected control (not recorded which). Sequenced material: whole blood. The V gene is TRBV20-1, the J gene TRBJ1-4; D not certain. The CDR3 sequence: CSARVREKLFF. CDR3 sequence (DNA): TGCAGTGCTAGAGTACGCGAAAAACTGTTTTTT.